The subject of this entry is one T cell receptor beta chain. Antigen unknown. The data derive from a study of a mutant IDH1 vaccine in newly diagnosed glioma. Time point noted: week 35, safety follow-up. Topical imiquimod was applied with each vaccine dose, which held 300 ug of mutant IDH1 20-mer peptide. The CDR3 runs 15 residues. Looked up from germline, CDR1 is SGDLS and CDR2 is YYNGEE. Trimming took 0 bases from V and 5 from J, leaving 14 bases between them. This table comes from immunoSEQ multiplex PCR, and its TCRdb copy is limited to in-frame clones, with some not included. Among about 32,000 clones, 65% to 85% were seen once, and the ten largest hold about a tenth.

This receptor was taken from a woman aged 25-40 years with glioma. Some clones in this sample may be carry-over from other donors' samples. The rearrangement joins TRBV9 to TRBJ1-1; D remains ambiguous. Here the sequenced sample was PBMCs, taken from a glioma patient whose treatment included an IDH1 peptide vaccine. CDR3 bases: TGTGCCAGCAGCGTAGCTTTTTCGGGGAAGACTGAAGCTTTCTTT. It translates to CASSVAFSGKTEAFF.